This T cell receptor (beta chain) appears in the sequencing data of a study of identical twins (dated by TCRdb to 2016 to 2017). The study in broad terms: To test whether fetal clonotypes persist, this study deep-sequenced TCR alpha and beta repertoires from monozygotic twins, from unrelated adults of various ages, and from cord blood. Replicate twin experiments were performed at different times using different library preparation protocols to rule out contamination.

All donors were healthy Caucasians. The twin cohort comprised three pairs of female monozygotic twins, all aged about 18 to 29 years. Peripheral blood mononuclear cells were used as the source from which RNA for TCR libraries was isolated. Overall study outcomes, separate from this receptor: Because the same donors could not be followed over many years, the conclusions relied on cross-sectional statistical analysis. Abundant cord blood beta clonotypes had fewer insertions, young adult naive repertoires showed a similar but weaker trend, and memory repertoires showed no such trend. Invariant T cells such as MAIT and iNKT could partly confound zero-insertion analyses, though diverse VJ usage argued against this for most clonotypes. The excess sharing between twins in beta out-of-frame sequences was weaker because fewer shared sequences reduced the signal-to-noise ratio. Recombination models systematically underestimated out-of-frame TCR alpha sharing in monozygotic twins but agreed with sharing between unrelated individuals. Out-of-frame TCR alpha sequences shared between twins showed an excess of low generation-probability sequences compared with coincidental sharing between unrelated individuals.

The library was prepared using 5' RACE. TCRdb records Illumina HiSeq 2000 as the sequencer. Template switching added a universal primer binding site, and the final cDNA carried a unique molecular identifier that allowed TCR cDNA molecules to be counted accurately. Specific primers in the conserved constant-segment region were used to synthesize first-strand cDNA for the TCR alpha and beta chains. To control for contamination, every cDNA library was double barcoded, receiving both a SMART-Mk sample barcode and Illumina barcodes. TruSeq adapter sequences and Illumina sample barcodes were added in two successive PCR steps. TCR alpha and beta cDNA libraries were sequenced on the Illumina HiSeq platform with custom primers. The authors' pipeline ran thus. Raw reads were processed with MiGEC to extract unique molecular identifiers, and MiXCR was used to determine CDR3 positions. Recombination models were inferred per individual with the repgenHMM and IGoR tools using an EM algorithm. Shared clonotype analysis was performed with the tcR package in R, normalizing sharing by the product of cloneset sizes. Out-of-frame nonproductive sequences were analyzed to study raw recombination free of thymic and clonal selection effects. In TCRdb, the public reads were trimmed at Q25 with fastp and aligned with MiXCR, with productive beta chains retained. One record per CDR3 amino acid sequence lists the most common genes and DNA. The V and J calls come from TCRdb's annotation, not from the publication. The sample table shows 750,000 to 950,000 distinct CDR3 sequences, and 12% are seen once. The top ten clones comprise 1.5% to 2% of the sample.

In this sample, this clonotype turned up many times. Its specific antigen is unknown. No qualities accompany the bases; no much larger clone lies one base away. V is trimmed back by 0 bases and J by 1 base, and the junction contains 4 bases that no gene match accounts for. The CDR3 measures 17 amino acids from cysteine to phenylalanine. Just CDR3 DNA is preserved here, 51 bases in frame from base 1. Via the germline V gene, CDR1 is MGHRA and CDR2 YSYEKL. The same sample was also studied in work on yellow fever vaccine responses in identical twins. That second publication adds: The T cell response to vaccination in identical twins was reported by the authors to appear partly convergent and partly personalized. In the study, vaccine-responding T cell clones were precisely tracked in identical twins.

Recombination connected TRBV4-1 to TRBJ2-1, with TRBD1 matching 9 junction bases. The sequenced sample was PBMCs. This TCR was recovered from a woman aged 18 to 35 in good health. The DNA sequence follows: TGCGCCAGCAGCCAAGAGGGGGACAGGGCGTCCTACAATGAGCAGTTCTTC. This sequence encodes CASSQEGDRASYNEQFF.